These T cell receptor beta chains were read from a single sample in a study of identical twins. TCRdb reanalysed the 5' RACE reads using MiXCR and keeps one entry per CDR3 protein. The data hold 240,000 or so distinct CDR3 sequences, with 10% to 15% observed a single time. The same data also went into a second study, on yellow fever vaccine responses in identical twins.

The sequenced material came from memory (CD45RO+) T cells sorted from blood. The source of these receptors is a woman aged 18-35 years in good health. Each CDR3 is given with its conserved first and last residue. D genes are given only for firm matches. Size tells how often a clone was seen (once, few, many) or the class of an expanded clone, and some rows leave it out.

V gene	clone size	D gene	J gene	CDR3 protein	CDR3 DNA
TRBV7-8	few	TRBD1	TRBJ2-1	CASSFRDSRLTSYNEQFF	TGTGCCAGCAGCTTCCGGGACAGCCGCTTAACATCCTACAATGAGCAGTTCTTC
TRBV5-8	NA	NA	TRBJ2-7	CASSLSPGPYEQYF	TGTGCCAGCAGCTTGTCTCCGGGACCCTACGAGCAGTACTTC
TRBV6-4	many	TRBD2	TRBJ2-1	CASSVGGSSYNEQFF	TGTGCCAGCAGTGTGGGCGGGAGCTCCTACAATGAGCAGTTCTTC
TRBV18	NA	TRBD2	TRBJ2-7	CASSPTSDAYEQYF	TGTGCCAGCTCACCGACTAGCGACGCCTACGAGCAGTACTTC
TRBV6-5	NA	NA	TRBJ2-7	CASSFFGLSSYEQYF	TGTGCCAGCAGTTTCTTCGGACTGAGCTCCTACGAGCAGTACTTC
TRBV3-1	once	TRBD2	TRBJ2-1	CASSQDRTSYNEQFF	TGTGCCAGCAGCCAAGACAGGACTAGTTACAATGAGCAGTTCTTC
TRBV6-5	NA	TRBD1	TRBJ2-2	CASSYTGTADTGELFF	TGTGCCAGCAGTTACACTGGGACAGCGGACACCGGGGAGCTGTTTTTT
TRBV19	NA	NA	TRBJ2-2	CASSTSTLTGELFF	TGTGCCAGTAGTACCTCGACGCTCACCGGGGAGCTGTTTTTT
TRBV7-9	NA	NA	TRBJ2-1	CASSPMVSSYNEQFF	TGTGCCAGCAGCCCTATGGTTAGCTCCTACAATGAGCAGTTCTTC
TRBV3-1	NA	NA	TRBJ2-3	CASSPSMRATDTQYF	TGTGCCAGCAGCCCATCAATGAGGGCGACAGATACGCAGTATTTT
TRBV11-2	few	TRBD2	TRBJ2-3	CASSFLPGGPLRNF	TGTGCCAGCAGCTTCCTCCCGGGGGGGCCTCTTAGGAATTTT
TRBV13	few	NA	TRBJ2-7	CASSSAGAVIYEQYF	TGTGCCAGCAGCTCCGCGGGGGCTGTGATCTACGAGCAGTACTTC
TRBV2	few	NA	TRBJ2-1	CASSEPSQTLYNEQFF	TGTGCCAGCAGTGAACCAAGCCAGACCCTTTACAATGAGCAGTTCTTC
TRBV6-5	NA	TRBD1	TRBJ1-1	CASSFAYPGTGAHTEAFF	TGTGCCAGCAGTTTCGCCTATCCCGGGACAGGGGCCCACACTGAAGCTTTCTTT
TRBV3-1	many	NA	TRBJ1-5	CASSQGQGTQPQHF	TGTGCCAGCAGCCAAGGTCAGGGAACCCAGCCCCAGCATTTT
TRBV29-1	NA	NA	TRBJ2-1	CSAGRGNEQFF	TGCAGCGCCGGCCGAGGGAATGAGCAGTTCTTC
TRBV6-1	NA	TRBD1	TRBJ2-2	CASRNRQGVDTGELFF	TGTGCCAGCAGAAATAGACAGGGGGTGGACACCGGGGAGCTGTTTTTT
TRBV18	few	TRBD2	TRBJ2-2	CASSPLSSGSTGELFF	TGTGCCAGCTCACCATTGTCTAGCGGGAGCACCGGGGAGCTGTTTTTT
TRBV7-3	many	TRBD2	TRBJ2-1	CASSSPTSGDNEQFF	TGTGCCAGCAGCTCACCGACTAGCGGGGACAATGAGCAGTTCTTC
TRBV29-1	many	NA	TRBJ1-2	CSVEKFSDYTF	TGCAGCGTTGAGAAGTTTTCGGACTACACCTTC
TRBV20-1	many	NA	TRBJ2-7	CSARVGADLYEQYF	TGCAGTGCTAGAGTAGGAGCGGATCTCTACGAGCAGTACTTC
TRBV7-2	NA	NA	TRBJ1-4	CASSSGVGKPNEKLFF	TGTGCCAGCAGCTCGGGCGTCGGTAAACCCAATGAAAAACTGTTTTTT
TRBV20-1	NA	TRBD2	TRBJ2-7	CSAPGLAGGEQYF	TGCAGTGCCCCGGGACTAGCGGGAGGCGAGCAGTACTTC
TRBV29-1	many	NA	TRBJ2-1	CSVATRKIYNEQFF	TGCAGCGTTGCCACTAGGAAGATCTACAATGAGCAGTTCTTC
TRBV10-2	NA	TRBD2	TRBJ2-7	CASTQRLAANRSYEQYF	TGCGCCAGCACGCAGCGACTAGCGGCAAACCGGTCCTACGAGCAGTACTTC
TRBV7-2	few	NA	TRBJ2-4	CASSQVPDGEKYF	TGTGCCAGCAGCCAAGTCCCGGACGGGGAAAAGTACTTC
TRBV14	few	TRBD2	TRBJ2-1	CASSNSGSDEQFF	TGTGCCAGCAGCAACAGCGGGAGTGATGAGCAGTTCTTC
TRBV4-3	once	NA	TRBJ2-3	CASSQLFGYQDTQYF	TGCGCCAGCAGCCAACTCTTCGGCTACCAAGATACGCAGTATTTT
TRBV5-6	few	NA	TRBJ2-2	CASSLAWERRTGELFF	TGTGCCAGCAGCTTGGCTTGGGAGCGGCGCACCGGGGAGCTGTTTTTT
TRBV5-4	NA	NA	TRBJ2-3	CASSLEKGGTQYF	TGTGCCAGCAGCTTGGAGAAGGGAGGTACGCAGTATTTT
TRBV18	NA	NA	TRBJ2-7	CASSPTVDYEQYF	TGTGCCAGCTCACCAACAGTAGACTACGAGCAGTACTTC
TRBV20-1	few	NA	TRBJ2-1	CSASPSGSDRATYNEQFF	TGCAGTGCTAGCCCAAGCGGGTCAGACAGGGCCACCTACAATGAGCAGTTCTTC
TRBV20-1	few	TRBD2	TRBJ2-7	CSARSREGLYEQYF	TGCAGTGCTAGGTCGCGGGAGGGCCTCTACGAGCAGTACTTC
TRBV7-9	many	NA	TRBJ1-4	CASSPKGPNEKLFF	TGTGCCAGCAGTCCAAAGGGCCCCAATGAAAAACTGTTTTTT
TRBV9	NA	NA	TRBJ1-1	CASRSKRAREAFF	TGTGCCAGCAGAAGTAAACGGGCAAGAGAAGCTTTCTTT
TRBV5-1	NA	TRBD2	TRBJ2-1	CASSLDSSGGYNEQFF	TGCGCCAGCAGCTTGGATTCCAGCGGGGGGTACAATGAGCAGTTCTTC
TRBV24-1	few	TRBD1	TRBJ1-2	CATSDTQTGDDGYGYTF	TGTGCCACCAGTGATACCCAGACAGGGGATGACGGCTATGGCTACACCTTC
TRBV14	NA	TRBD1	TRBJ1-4	CASSHPMDRGATNEKLFF	TGTGCCAGCAGCCATCCCATGGACAGGGGGGCAACTAATGAAAAACTGTTTTTT
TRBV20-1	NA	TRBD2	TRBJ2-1	CSAGRDYQSSYNEQFF	TGCAGTGCTGGGCGGGACTACCAAAGCTCCTACAATGAGCAGTTCTTC
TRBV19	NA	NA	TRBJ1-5	CASSIRQGNQPQHF	TGTGCCAGTAGTATTAGACAGGGCAATCAGCCCCAGCATTTT
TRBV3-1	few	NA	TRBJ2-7	CASSQVAATYEQYF	TGTGCCAGCAGCCAAGTGGCAGCGACCTACGAGCAGTACTTC
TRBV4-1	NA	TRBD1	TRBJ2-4	CASSPTGGVTKNIQYF	TGCGCCAGCAGTCCTACAGGGGGCGTCACCAAAAACATTCAGTACTTC
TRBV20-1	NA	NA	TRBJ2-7	CSARDLSGSPYSYEQYF	TGCAGTGCTAGAGATCTATCGGGCAGCCCCTACTCCTACGAGCAGTACTTC
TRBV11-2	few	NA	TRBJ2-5	CASSLGARIEETQYF	TGTGCCAGCAGCTTAGGAGCTAGAATCGAGGAGACCCAGTACTTC
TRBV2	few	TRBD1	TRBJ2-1	CASRLTGLSYNEQFF	TGTGCCAGCAGATTGACAGGGCTCTCCTACAATGAGCAGTTCTTC
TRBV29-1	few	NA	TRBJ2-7	CSAGVGGRSEQYF	TGCAGCGCCGGTGTCGGGGGGCGCAGCGAGCAGTACTTC
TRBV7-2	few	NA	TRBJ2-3	CASSLEQDTDTQYF	TGTGCCAGCAGCTTAGAACAGGACACAGATACGCAGTATTTT
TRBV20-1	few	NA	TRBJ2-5	CSAGDSSFQETQYF	TGCAGTGCTGGGGACTCCTCTTTCCAAGAGACCCAGTACTTC
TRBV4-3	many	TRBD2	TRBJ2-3	CASSQDGGGGTDTQYF	TGCGCCAGCAGCCAAGATGGCGGGGGGGGCACAGATACGCAGTATTTT
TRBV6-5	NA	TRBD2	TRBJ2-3	CASSSLAATDTQYF	TGTGCCAGCAGTTCTCTAGCGGCCACAGATACGCAGTATTTT
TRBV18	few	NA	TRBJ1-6	CASSPSGVNSPLHF	TGTGCCAGCTCACCATCAGGGGTGAATTCACCCCTCCACTTT
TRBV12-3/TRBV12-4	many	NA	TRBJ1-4	CASSQDGTNEKLFF	TGTGCCAGCAGTCAGGACGGAACTAATGAAAAACTGTTTTTT
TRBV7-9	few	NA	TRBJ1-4	CASSLARGNEKLFF	TGTGCCAGCAGCTTAGCCAGGGGTAATGAAAAACTGTTTTTT
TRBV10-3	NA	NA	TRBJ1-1	CAIKSEQMNTEAFF	TGTGCCATCAAGTCCGAACAGATGAACACTGAAGCTTTCTTT
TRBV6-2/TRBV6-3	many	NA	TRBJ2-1	CASSYSSGNEQFF	TGTGCCAGCAGTTACTCGTCGGGCAATGAGCAGTTCTTC
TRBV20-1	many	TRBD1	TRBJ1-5	CSGGQASNQPQHF	TGCAGTGGCGGACAGGCTAGCAATCAGCCCCAGCATTTT
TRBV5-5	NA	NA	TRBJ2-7	CASSPQQIYEQYF	TGTGCCAGCAGCCCTCAGCAGATCTACGAGCAGTACTTC
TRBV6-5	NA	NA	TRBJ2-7	CASSYSGIHEQYF	TGTGCCAGCAGTTACTCAGGGATCCACGAGCAGTACTTC